This T cell receptor (beta chain) comes out of a study of prognosis after radiotherapy for stage I lung cancer (dated by TCRdb to about 2021). Concerning the study at large: Between April 2018 and 2019, approximately 18 stage I NSCLC patients were enrolled in Nanjing, China. The study included over 13 patients with newly diagnosed primary stage I lung tumors and several with oligometastatic NSCLC after surgical resection of the primary tumor. All patients were regarded as medically inoperable, because of comorbidities in more than 10 patients and refusal of surgery in several patients. The cohort comprised 10 to 15 men and a handful of women with a median age of nearly 75 years, ranging from roughly 53 to 84 years. Tumor histology was squamous cell carcinoma in about 7 patients and adenocarcinoma in about a dozen. SBRT was delivered in 3 to 5 fractions with a biologically effective dose of at least 100 Gy, and image-guided IMRT or VMAT was used for delivery. Concurrent therapy was not administered to any patient alongside SBRT. Four of the 19 patients developed distant metastases after SBRT, at a median of around 7 months; the other 15 showed no significant progression. This study profiled peripheral blood TCR beta repertoires from stage I NSCLC patients before and after stereotactic body radiotherapy and linked the repertoires to distant failure. The study sequenced 38 blood samples from roughly 19 patients, one before and one after SBRT per patient.

Taking its sample share into account, this clonotype is medium-sized (0.01 to 0.1%). What antigen it recognizes has not been identified. No much larger clonotype is one base removed from it; base qualities were not supplied. What the authors observed across the whole study: Post-SBRT Shannon entropy and its change from baseline were lower in patients who developed distant metastases; baseline Shannon entropy was not associated with metastases. Whether the expanded TCR clones were tumor-specific was not determined. None of the reported P values were adjusted for multiple comparisons. The small cohort and short follow-up limited the study, so independent validation of the findings is needed. TRBV and TRBJ usage frequencies reportedly differed by metastasis status, in two V genes at baseline and in fewer than 10 V and two J genes after SBRT. A decrease in unique TCR clone counts was observed after SBRT (median roughly 10,000 before versus some 7,000 after; Wilcoxon paired P=0.011).

Two rounds of multiplex PCR were used to amplify the TCR beta CDR3 region from genomic DNA. The first PCR round used primers specific to each TRBV and TRBJ gene, with sequences filed in Chinese patent CN105087789A. Universal primers were used in the second round of PCR. The Roche High Pure PCR Template Preparation Kit was used to extract genomic DNA from frozen PBMCs. Libraries were sequenced paired-end with 151 bp reads on an Illumina HiSeq 3000. The source study handled its data this way. CutAdapt was used to discard raw reads that did not contain the multiplex PCR primer sequences. PEAR was used to merge high-quality paired reads into contigs. By alignment to reference sequences, MiXCR assigned TRB V, D and J gene segments to each contig. CDR3 sequences were clustered by base quality and sequence similarity to remove sequencing errors. Diversity was measured as Shannon entropy normalized by the natural log of productive TCR sequence number. To get clonality, Shannon entropy was divided by the natural log of the number of unique clonotypes, and that result was subtracted from one. Progression-free survival cut-offs for repertoire metrics were chosen using the Youden index of ROC curves, with analyses run in R 3.5.3. TCRdb reprocessing: public reads trimmed at Q25 with fastp, clones called with MiXCR, in-frame beta chains kept. Under each unique CDR3 protein, matching rows form one entry showing the most common genes and DNA. The V and J calls and clone size come from TCRdb's table, not from the authors' own analysis. This sample has about 22,000 distinct CDR3 sequences in its table, and around two fifths of those were observed once. In total, the top ten clones hold 33% of the sample.

All patients had node-negative disease on CT and PET/CT, and none had a history of other malignancies or prior chemotherapy or radiotherapy. At each of the two time points, roughly 6 milliliters of peripheral venous blood were collected into EDTA tubes. PBMCs were isolated by Ficoll-Paque Plus density-gradient centrifugation. Immediately after collection, samples were stored at -80 degrees C until analysis. The CDR3, from cysteine to phenylalanine, totals 13 residues. The only DNA kept is the CDR3, 39 bases in frame from the first base. The germline V gene yields MNHNS for CDR1 and SASEGT for CDR2. V is trimmed back by 6 bases and J by 6 bases, and the junction contains 2 bases that no gene match accounts for.

This specimen consisted of PBMCs, obtained before or after stereotactic body radiation therapy (not recorded which). The clonotype was recovered from a donor over 45 with non-small cell lung cancer. The sequence links TRBV6-1 to TRBJ1-2, and 12 junctional nucleotides match TRBD1. The nucleotide sequence is TGTGCCAGCAGCTGGGACAGGGGGCATGGCTACACCTTC. It is translated as CASSWDRGHGYTF.